This T cell receptor (beta chain) derives from a study of post-analysis software for immune sequencing data. Study-wide context: Relapsing-remitting, secondary progressive and progressive-relapsing multiple sclerosis were all included among the disease courses. Study results and limitations: The F measure placed samples prepared in the same batch into strongly shared clusters. Roughly five TRBV segments were more frequent in patients than controls; TRBV5-6, TRBV5-1 and TRBV20-1 belonged to this group. For normalized Chao1 diversity, multiple sclerosis patients scored significantly lower than controls did.

The library was made from cDNA and included unique molecular identifiers. Each batch of roughly 1 to 11 million T cells produced 500,000 to 550,000 cDNA molecules. TCRdb independently ran MiXCR on the PCR reads; one entry per CDR3 protein. The data hold about 770,000 distinct CDR3 sequences, with 46% observed a single time. This CDR3 region has 13 residues. Deletions cut 4 bases from V and 1 base from J, with 7 bases between. With respect to this clonotype: Its antigen is as yet unknown.

Sequencing used blood. The sequence was collected from a girl aged 5-17 years with multiple sclerosis. The chain is built from TRBV12-3 or TRBV12-4 and TRBJ1-1; the D is unclear. In nucleotides, the CDR3 is TGTGCCAGCAGTTCCTACAGGAACACTGAAGCTTTCTTT. Protein product: CASSSYRNTEAFF.